This record looks at one T cell receptor (beta chain) sequence and its context. The germline V gene encodes CDR1 MDHEN and CDR2 SYDVKM. This CDR3 has 14 amino acids. J lost 0 bases, V lost 11 bases, and 10 bases had no gene match. Both 60 Vbeta primers and 13 Jbeta primers went into the PCR. Here immunoSEQ multiplex PCR was the method, and the copy in TCRdb shows in-frame clones only, minus some. Counted here are some 190,000 clones, around 76% occurring once; the ten biggest clones make up under 3%. The data derive from a study of cytomegalovirus exposure and HLA in healthy donors. This receptor was obtained from a woman aged 25 to 39 in good health and CMV-seropositive. Sequencing input: PBMCs. V gene TRBV28 combines with J gene TRBJ2-7; 7 positions match TRBD1. This CDR3 is CAVQVRQGSYEQYF. The CDR3 coding sequence is TGTGCCGTGCAGGTTAGACAGGGCTCCTACGAGCAGTACTTC.